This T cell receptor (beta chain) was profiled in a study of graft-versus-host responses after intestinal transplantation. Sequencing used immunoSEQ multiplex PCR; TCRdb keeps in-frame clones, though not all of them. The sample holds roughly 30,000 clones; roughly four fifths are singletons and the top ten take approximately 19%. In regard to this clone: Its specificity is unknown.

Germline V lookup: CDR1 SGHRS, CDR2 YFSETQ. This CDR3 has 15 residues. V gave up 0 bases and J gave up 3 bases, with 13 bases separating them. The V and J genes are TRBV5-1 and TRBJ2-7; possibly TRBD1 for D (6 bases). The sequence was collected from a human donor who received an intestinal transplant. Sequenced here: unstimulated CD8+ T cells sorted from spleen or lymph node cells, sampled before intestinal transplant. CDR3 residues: CASSLARGLDYEQYF. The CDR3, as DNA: TGCGCCAGCAGCTTGGCCAGGGGATTGGACTACGAGCAGTACTTC.